This TCR beta chain was recovered during a study of sequential checkpoint blockade in melanoma. Turning to the study itself: First-line arms were nivolumab then ipilimumab, or the reverse, randomized 1:1. Maintenance nivolumab came after either treatment sequence.

The table came from immunoSEQ multiplex PCR; TCRdb's copy has only in-frame clones and leaves some out. The table records 35,000 to 40,000 clones, roughly 88% of them present only once. Concerning this clone: The same CDR3 also results from other DNA sequences found in this sample.

As for treatment: randomized to nivolumab then ipilimumab (arm A) or the reverse (arm B). DNA-damaging chemotherapy had not been given to any patient beforehand. Live CD3+CD8+ CD19− CD56− cells were sorted from PBMCs. CDR1 and CDR2 from the germline V gene are LGHNA and YSLEER. CDR3 length: 14 amino acids. V lost 0 bases to trimming and J lost 2 bases, with 7 bases between them. The chain joins TRBV4-3 to TRBJ2-5, with D possibly TRBD1 on 5 matching bases. This TCR derives from a human donor with melanoma. The sequencing used CD8+ T cells sorted from blood (inferred from file names), collected from a patient given nivolumab and ipilimumab in sequence. The CDR3 protein is CASSQEGVQETQYF. CDR3 in DNA: TGCGCCAGCAGCCAAGAAGGGGTACAAGAGACCCAGTACTTC.